Reported below is one T cell receptor (beta chain). This sample was included in a study of T cells expressing NK-cell markers. The overall study: The study drew TCR beta repertoires from sorted CD3+CD56+NKG2C+, CD3+CD56+NKG2C- and CD3+CD56-NKG2C+ T cells.

CDR1 is DFQATT, CDR2 SNEGSKA, per germline (reference sequence). The CDR3 extends over 15 amino acids. TCRdb re-called the 5' RACE reads and catalogs CDR3 proteins one per entry, DNA excluded. Here the sample table reports some 300,000 distinct CDR3 sequences. This sequence originates from a young man in good health. The sample taken for sequencing was blood T cells: a sorted CD56 or NKG2C T cell subset, CD4+ or CD8+ T cells, or bulk PBMC T cells (not recorded which). This chain connects TRBV20-1 to TRBJ2-3; TCRdb calls TRBD2, which cannot be checked without DNA. The CDR3: CSARVAERVADTQYF.